There are a few counts of the clone carrying this T cell receptor beta chain. Its antigen is still unknown. Unique molecular identifiers tagged individual cDNA molecules. TCRdb re-analysed the 5' RACE reads in MiXCR, keeping a single row per CDR3 protein. Seen here are some 52,000 distinct CDR3 sequences, around 8% observed once, and the top ten hold around 9.4%. This sample is part of a study of early T cells in non-severe SARS-CoV-2 infection. Turning to the study itself: Sequencing used unsorted whole-blood bulk RNA, so chains lack pairing. Whole-study findings and limits: VDJdb matches were skewed toward anti-spike CD8 T cell responses.

This clonotype was sampled from an adult who was a healthcare worker with PCR-confirmed SARS-CoV-2 infection or an uninfected control (not recorded which). The specimen sequenced was whole blood.

CDR3 loop: CARIQGIAGVQETQYF. The CDR3 nucleotides are TGTGCCAGAATTCAAGGGATAGCGGGGGTCCAAGAGACCCAGTACTTC. The rearrangement links TRBV5-3 to TRBJ2-5; TRBD2 matches 9 bases. TRBV5-3 is treated as an ORF (open reading frame) with a function not yet certain. This CDR3 is built from 16 residues. With V trimmed by 6 bases and J by 1 base, 10 bases remained unmatched.